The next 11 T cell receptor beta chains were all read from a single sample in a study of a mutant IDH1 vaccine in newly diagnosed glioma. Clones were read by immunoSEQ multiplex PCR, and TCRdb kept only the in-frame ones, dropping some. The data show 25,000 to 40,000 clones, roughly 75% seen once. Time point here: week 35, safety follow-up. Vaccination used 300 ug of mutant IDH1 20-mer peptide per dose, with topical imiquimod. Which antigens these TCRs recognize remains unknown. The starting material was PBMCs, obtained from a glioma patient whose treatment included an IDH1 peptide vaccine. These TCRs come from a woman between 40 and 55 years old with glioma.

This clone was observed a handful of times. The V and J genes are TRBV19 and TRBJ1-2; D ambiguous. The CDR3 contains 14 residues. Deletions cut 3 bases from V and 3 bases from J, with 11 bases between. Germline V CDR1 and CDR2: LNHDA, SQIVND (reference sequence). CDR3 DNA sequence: TGTGCCAGTAGTATTCTGGCGTCATACTATGGCTACACCTTC. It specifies CASSILASYYGYTF.

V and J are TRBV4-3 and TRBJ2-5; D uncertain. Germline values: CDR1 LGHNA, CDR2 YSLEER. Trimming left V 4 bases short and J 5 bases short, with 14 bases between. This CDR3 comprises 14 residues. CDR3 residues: CASSRSTAGETQYF. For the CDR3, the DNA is TGCGCCAGCAGCCGTTCTACTGCTGGGGAGACCCAGTACTTC.

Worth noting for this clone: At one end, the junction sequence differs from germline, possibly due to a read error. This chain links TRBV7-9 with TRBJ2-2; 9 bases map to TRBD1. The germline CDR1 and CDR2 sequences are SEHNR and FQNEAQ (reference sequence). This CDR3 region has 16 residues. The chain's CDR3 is CASSPRDRVNAGELFF. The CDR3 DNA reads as TGTGCCAGCAGCCCCCGGGACAGGGTGAACGCCGGGGAGCTGTTTTTT.

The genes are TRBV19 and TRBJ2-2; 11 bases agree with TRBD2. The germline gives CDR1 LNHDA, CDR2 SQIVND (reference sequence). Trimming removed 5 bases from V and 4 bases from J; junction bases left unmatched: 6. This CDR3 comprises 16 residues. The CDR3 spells CASSLTSGAGTGELFF. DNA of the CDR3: TGTGCCAGTAGTTTGACTAGCGGGGCGGGCACCGGGGAGCTGTTTTTT.

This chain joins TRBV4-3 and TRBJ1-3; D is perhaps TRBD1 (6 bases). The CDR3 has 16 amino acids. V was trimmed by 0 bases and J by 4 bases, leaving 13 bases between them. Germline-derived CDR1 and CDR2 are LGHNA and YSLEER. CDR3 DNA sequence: TGCGCCAGCAGCCAAGATGTAGGGGGGCTCGGAAACACCATATATTTT. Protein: CASSQDVGGLGNTIYF.

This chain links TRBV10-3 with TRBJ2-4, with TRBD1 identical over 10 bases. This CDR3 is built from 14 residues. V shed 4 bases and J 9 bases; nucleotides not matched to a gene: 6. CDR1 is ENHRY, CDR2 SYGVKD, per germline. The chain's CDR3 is CAISGRQGAGIQYF. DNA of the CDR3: TGTGCCATCAGTGGGAGACAGGGGGCAGGCATTCAGTACTTC.

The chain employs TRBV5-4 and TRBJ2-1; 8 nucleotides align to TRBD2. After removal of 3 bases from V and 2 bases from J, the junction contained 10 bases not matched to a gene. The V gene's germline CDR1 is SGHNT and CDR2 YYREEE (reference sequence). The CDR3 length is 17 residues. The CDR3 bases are TGTGCCAGCAGCTCTGGGGATGCGGGGGGAACCTACAATGAGCAGTTCTTC. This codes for CASSSGDAGGTYNEQFF.

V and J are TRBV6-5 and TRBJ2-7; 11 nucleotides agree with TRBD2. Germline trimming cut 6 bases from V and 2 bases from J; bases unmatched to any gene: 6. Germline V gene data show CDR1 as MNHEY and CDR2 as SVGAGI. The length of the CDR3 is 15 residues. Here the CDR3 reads CASSRGLAGTYEQYF. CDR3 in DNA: TGTGCCAGCAGCCGCGGACTAGCGGGTACCTACGAGCAGTACTTC.

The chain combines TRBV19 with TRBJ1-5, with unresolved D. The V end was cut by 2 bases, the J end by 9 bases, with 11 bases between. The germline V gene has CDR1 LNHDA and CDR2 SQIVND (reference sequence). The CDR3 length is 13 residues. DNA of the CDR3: TGTGCCAGTAGTATAACGGGGATCCGGCCCCAGCATTTT. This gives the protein CASSITGIRPQHF. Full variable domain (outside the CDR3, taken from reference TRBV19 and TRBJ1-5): DGGITQSPKYLFRKEGQNVTLSCEQNLNHDAMYWYRQDPGQGLRLIYYSQIVNDFQKGDIAEGYSVSREKKESFPLTVTSAQKNPTAFYLCASSITGIRPQHFGDGTRLSIL.

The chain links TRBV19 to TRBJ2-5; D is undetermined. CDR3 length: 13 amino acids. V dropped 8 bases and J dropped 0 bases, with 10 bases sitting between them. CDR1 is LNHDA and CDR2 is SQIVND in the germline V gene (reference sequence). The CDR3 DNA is TGTGCCAGTTTAGGTGATTACCAAGAGACCCAGTACTTC. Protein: CASLGDYQETQYF.

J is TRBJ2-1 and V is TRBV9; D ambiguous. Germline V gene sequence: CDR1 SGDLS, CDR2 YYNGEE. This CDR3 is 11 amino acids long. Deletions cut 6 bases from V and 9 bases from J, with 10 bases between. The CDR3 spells CASKGDTEQFF. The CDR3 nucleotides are TGTGCCAGCAAGGGTGATACTGAGCAGTTCTTC.